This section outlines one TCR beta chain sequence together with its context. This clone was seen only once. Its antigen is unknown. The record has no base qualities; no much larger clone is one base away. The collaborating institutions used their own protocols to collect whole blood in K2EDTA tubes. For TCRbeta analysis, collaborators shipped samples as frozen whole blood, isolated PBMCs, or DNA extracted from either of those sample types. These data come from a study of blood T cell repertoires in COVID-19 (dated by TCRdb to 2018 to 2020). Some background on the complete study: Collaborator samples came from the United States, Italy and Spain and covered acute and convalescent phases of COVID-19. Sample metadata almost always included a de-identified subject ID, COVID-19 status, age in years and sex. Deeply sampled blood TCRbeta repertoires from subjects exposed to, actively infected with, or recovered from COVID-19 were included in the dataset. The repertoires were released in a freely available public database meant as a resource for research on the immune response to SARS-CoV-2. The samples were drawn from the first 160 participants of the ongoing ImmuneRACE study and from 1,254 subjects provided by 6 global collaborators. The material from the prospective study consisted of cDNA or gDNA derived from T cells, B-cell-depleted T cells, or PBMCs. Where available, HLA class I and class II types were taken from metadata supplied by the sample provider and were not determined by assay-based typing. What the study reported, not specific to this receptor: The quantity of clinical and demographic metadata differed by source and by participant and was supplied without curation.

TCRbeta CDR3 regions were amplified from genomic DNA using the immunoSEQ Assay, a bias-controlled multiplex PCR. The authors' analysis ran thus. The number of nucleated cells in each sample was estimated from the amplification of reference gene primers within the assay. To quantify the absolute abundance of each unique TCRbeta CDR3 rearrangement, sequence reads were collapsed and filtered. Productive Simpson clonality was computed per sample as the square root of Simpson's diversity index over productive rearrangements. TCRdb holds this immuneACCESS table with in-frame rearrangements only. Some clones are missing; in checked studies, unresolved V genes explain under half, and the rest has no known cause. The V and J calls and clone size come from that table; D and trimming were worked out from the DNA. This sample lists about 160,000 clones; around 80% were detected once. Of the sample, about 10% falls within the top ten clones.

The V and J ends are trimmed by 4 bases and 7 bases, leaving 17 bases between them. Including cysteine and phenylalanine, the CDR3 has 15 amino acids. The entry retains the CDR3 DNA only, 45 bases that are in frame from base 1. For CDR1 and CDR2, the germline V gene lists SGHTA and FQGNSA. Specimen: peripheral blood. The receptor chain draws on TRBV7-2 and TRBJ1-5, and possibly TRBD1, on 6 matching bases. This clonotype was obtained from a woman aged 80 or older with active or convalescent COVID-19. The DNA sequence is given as TGTGCCAGCAGCTCATCGGGGGGGGCAAAACAGCCCCAGCATTTT. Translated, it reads CASSSSGGAKQPQHF.